This is a list of T cell receptor beta chains from one sample in a study of cytomegalovirus exposure and HLA in healthy donors. TCRdb's copy holds only in-frame clones and misses some; the assay was immunoSEQ multiplex PCR. The top ten clones hold 4.4% of a sample with 150,000 to 250,000 clones, 79% of them seen once. Sequenced: PBMCs. Receptor source: a woman aged 30 to 39 in good health and CMV-seropositive. The CDR3 runs from the conserved cysteine through the conserved F or W. The D gene is left open where the match is weak. Clone size, where shown, is once, few, many, or a class for clones that have expanded.

len: 13; j_gene: TRBJ2-7; d_gene: TRBD1; abundance: -; v_gene: TRBV10-3; CDR3aa: CATSADVDREQYF; CDR3nt: TGTGCCACCAGTGCTGACGTGGACAGGGAGCAGTACTTC
len: 19; j_gene: TRBJ1-5; d_gene: TRBD1; abundance: -; v_gene: TRBV27; CDR3aa: CASSFRLGTGGYSNQPQHF; CDR3nt: TGTGCCAGCAGTTTCCGCCTAGGGACAGGGGGCTATAGCAATCAGCCCCAGCATTTT
len: 13; j_gene: TRBJ1-2; d_gene: -; abundance: few; v_gene: TRBV15; CDR3aa: CATSRDPRDGYTF; CDR3nt: TGTGCCACCAGCAGAGATCCCAGGGATGGCTACACCTTC
len: 15; j_gene: TRBJ2-3; d_gene: TRBD2; abundance: -; v_gene: TRBV28; CDR3aa: CASSSGTSNTDTQYF; CDR3nt: TGTGCCAGCAGTTCCGGGACTAGCAACACAGATACGCAGTATTTT
len: 15; j_gene: TRBJ1-2; d_gene: TRBD1; abundance: -; v_gene: TRBV7-9; CDR3aa: CSSGSRQGGIYGYTF; CDR3nt: TGTTCCAGCGGGTCTAGACAGGGGGGGATATATGGCTACACCTTC
len: 15; j_gene: TRBJ1-4; d_gene: TRBD1; abundance: -; v_gene: TRBV4-1; CDR3aa: CASSPLDRERNKLFF; CDR3nt: TGCGCCAGCAGCCCTTTGGACAGGGAGCGTAATAAACTGTTTTTT
len: 14; j_gene: TRBJ2-7; d_gene: -; abundance: -; v_gene: TRBV4-2; CDR3aa: CASSHPGASYEQYF; CDR3nt: TGTGCCAGCAGCCACCCAGGGGCGTCCTACGAGCAGTACTTC
len: 15; j_gene: TRBJ1-5; d_gene: -; abundance: -; v_gene: TRBV9; CDR3aa: CASSVSTGGNQPQHF; CDR3nt: TGTGCCAGCAGCGTATCGACGGGTGGGAATCAGCCCCAGCATTTT
len: 13; j_gene: TRBJ2-7; d_gene: -; abundance: -; v_gene: TRBV29-1; CDR3aa: CSVGAGHPYEQYF; CDR3nt: TGCAGCGTTGGGGCGGGGCACCCCTACGAGCAGTACTTC
len: 15; j_gene: TRBJ1-2; d_gene: TRBD1; abundance: -; v_gene: TRBV5-5; CDR3aa: CASSLEGAQAYGYTF; CDR3nt: TGTGCCAGCAGCTTGGAGGGGGCACAAGCCTATGGCTACACCTTC
len: 13; j_gene: TRBJ1-2; d_gene: -; abundance: -; v_gene: TRBV6-1; CDR3aa: CASSEAAGYGYTF; CDR3nt: TGTGCCAGCAGTGAAGCGGCGGGATATGGCTACACCTTC
len: 15; j_gene: TRBJ2-3; d_gene: -; abundance: -; v_gene: TRBV9; CDR3aa: CASSVVGRRPDTQYF; CDR3nt: TGTGCCAGCAGCGTAGTAGGGAGACGGCCAGATACGCAGTATTTT
len: 16; j_gene: TRBJ1-3; d_gene: -; abundance: -; v_gene: TRBV4-2; CDR3aa: CASSQDLRFSGNTIYF; CDR3nt: TGTGCCAGCAGCCAAGATCTTAGATTCTCTGGAAACACCATATATTTT
len: 13; j_gene: TRBJ1-3; d_gene: TRBD1; abundance: -; v_gene: TRBV9; CDR3aa: CASSSGQGNTIYF; CDR3nt: TGTGCCAGCAGCTCGGGACAGGGAAACACCATATATTTT
len: 16; j_gene: TRBJ2-1; d_gene: TRBD2; abundance: -; v_gene: TRBV6-5; CDR3aa: CASSYSVAGGGNEQFF; CDR3nt: TGTGCCAGCAGTTACTCGGTAGCGGGGGGCGGGAATGAGCAGTTCTTC
len: 12; j_gene: TRBJ1-1; d_gene: -; abundance: -; v_gene: TRBV18; CDR3aa: CASSPYRGEAFF; CDR3nt: TGTGCCAGCTCACCGTACCGGGGTGAAGCTTTCTTT
len: 15; j_gene: TRBJ2-7; d_gene: TRBD2; abundance: -; v_gene: TRBV30; CDR3aa: CAWSQGLAGSYEQYF; CDR3nt: TGTGCCTGGAGCCAGGGACTAGCGGGATCCTACGAGCAGTACTTC
len: 16; j_gene: TRBJ2-5; d_gene: TRBD2; abundance: -; v_gene: TRBV5-1; CDR3aa: CASSPLTSGDPETQYF; CDR3nt: TGCGCCAGCAGCCCTTTGACTAGCGGGGATCCAGAGACCCAGTACTTC
len: 15; j_gene: TRBJ2-1; d_gene: TRBD2; abundance: -; v_gene: TRBV7-9; CDR3aa: CASSLVSGGYNEQFF; CDR3nt: TGTGCCAGCAGCTTAGTTAGCGGGGGCTACAATGAGCAGTTCTTC
len: 13; j_gene: TRBJ2-1; d_gene: TRBD2; abundance: -; v_gene: TRBV7-9; CDR3aa: CASSPAAGGEQFF; CDR3nt: TGTGCCAGCAGCCCCGCGGCGGGGGGTGAGCAGTTCTTC
len: 16; j_gene: TRBJ2-3; d_gene: TRBD2; abundance: -; v_gene: TRBV2; CDR3aa: CASSVRLAGSTDTQYF; CDR3nt: TGTGCCAGCAGTGTACGACTAGCGGGCTCCACAGATACGCAGTATTTT
len: 15; j_gene: TRBJ1-2; d_gene: -; abundance: -; v_gene: TRBV6-5; CDR3aa: CASNPTGNWHYGYTF; CDR3nt: TGTGCCAGCAACCCCACGGGTAATTGGCACTATGGCTACACCTTC
len: 15; j_gene: TRBJ1-5; d_gene: -; abundance: -; v_gene: TRBV7-8; CDR3aa: CASSLRGAGDQPQHF; CDR3nt: TGTGCCAGCAGCTTACGGGGGGCAGGCGATCAGCCCCAGCATTTT
len: 13; j_gene: TRBJ2-5; d_gene: -; abundance: -; v_gene: TRBV19; CDR3aa: CASSMDSQETQYF; CDR3nt: TGTGCCAGTAGTATGGACAGCCAAGAGACCCAGTACTTC
len: 16; j_gene: TRBJ2-1; d_gene: -; abundance: -; v_gene: TRBV9; CDR3aa: CASKPLDSPAYNEQFF; CDR3nt: TGTGCCAGCAAGCCTCTGGACAGCCCTGCTTACAATGAGCAGTTCTTC
len: 16; j_gene: TRBJ1-2; d_gene: TRBD1; abundance: once; v_gene: TRBV7-2; CDR3aa: CASSRPSDRGFYGYTF; CDR3nt: TGTGCCAGCAGCCGACCCTCGGACAGGGGGTTCTATGGCTACACCTTC
len: 13; j_gene: TRBJ2-5; d_gene: -; abundance: -; v_gene: TRBV11-3; CDR3aa: CASEPFGGETQYF; CDR3nt: TGTGCCAGCGAACCTTTTGGGGGGGAGACCCAGTACTTC
len: 18; j_gene: TRBJ2-3; d_gene: TRBD2; abundance: -; v_gene: TRBV9; CDR3aa: CASSGPPSAGDTAHTQYF; CDR3nt: TGTGCCAGCAGCGGGCCCCCGTCAGCGGGAGACACGGCCCATACGCAGTATTTT
len: 16; j_gene: TRBJ2-3; d_gene: TRBD1; abundance: -; v_gene: TRBV12-5; CDR3aa: CASGGGTGFSTDTQYF; CDR3nt: TGTGCTAGTGGGGGTGGGACAGGGTTTAGCACAGATACGCAGTATTTT
len: 18; j_gene: TRBJ2-1; d_gene: -; abundance: -; v_gene: TRBV10-1; CDR3aa: CASSIEDPGGPSYNEQFF; CDR3nt: TGCGCCAGCAGTATAGAAGATCCAGGGGGGCCGTCCTACAATGAGCAGTTCTTC
len: 15; j_gene: TRBJ2-7; d_gene: TRBD1; abundance: few; v_gene: TRBV7-7; CDR3aa: CASSPGTARSGEQYF; CDR3nt: TGTGCCAGCAGCCCAGGGACAGCGCGTTCCGGGGAGCAGTACTTC
len: 16; j_gene: TRBJ2-7; d_gene: TRBD2; abundance: -; v_gene: TRBV9; CDR3aa: CASSVAGTSGSLEQYF; CDR3nt: TGTGCCAGCAGCGTGGCCGGGACTAGCGGGTCGCTCGAGCAGTACTTC
len: 14; j_gene: TRBJ1-2; d_gene: -; abundance: -; v_gene: TRBV4-1; CDR3aa: CASSQDGEFYGYTF; CDR3nt: TGCGCCAGCAGCCAAGATGGGGAGTTCTATGGCTACACCTTC
len: 14; j_gene: TRBJ1-5; d_gene: -; abundance: -; v_gene: TRBV10-2; CDR3aa: CASSVVGASQPQHF; CDR3nt: TGCGCCAGCAGTGTAGTAGGGGCGTCTCAGCCCCAGCATTTT
len: 14; j_gene: TRBJ1-2; d_gene: -; abundance: -; v_gene: TRBV11-2; CDR3aa: CASSLDLQEGGYTF; CDR3nt: TGTGCCAGCAGCTTAGATCTACAGGAAGGTGGCTACACCTTC
len: 15; j_gene: TRBJ2-1; d_gene: TRBD1; abundance: -; v_gene: TRBV12-5; CDR3aa: CASGAPGQGLNEQFF; CDR3nt: TGTGCTAGTGGAGCACCGGGACAGGGATTGAATGAGCAGTTCTTC
len: 14; j_gene: TRBJ2-1; d_gene: TRBD1; abundance: once; v_gene: TRBV27; CDR3aa: CASTEDRGGNEQFF; CDR3nt: TGTGCCAGCACCGAGGACAGGGGAGGCAATGAGCAGTTCTTC
len: 15; j_gene: TRBJ2-7; d_gene: TRBD1; abundance: -; v_gene: TRBV6-1; CDR3aa: CASNPTGGNSYEQYF; CDR3nt: TGTGCCAGCAACCCGACAGGGGGCAACTCCTACGAGCAGTACTTC
len: 14; j_gene: TRBJ2-1; d_gene: TRBD1; abundance: few; v_gene: TRBV5-1; CDR3aa: CASSQGTESGEQFF; CDR3nt: TGCGCCAGCAGCCAAGGGACAGAGTCAGGTGAGCAGTTCTTC
len: 15; j_gene: TRBJ1-2; d_gene: -; abundance: -; v_gene: TRBV4-3; CDR3aa: CASSQEARANYGYTF; CDR3nt: TGCGCCAGCAGCCAAGAGGCTAGAGCTAACTATGGCTACACCTTC
len: 12; j_gene: TRBJ2-7; d_gene: -; abundance: -; v_gene: TRBV5-1; CDR3aa: CASSLDAVTQYF; CDR3nt: TGCGCCAGCAGCTTGGATGCTGTAACACAGTACTTC